This entry lists 4 T cell receptor beta chains sequenced from one sample in a study of blood T cell repertoires in COVID-19. TCRdb's copy holds only in-frame clones and misses some; the assay was immunoSEQ multiplex PCR. Counted here are nearly 200,000 clones, about 90% occurring once; the ten biggest clones make up approximately 8.2%. Sequenced input: PBMCs or T cells enriched from blood (not recorded which). Receptor source: a woman younger than 35 who had recovered from COVID-19.

This clone was seen just once. The V and J genes are TRBV28 and TRBJ2-5, with 14 bases lining up with TRBD2. V lost 2 bases to trimming and J lost 4 bases; unmatched junction nucleotides: 15. In germline, CDR1 is MDHEN, CDR2 SYDVKM. CDR3 length equals 20 residues. CDR3 sequence reads: CASSLLADKLGLAGGETQYF. The CDR3 DNA is TGTGCCAGCAGTTTACTTGCGGACAAGCTCGGACTAGCGGGGGGAGAGACCCAGTACTTC. The entire variable domain, with the rest obtained from reference TRBV28 and TRBJ2-5, is as follows: DVKVTQSSRYLVKRTGEKVFLECVQDMDHENMFWYRQDPGLGLRLIYFSYDVKMKEKGDIPEGYSVSREKKERFSLILESASTNQTSMYLCASSLLADKLGLAGGETQYFGPGTRLLVL.

The rearrangement joins TRBV25-1 to TRBJ2-3; a weak D match, TRBD1 (7 bases). This CDR3 is 15 amino acids long. V was shortened by 8 bases and J by 2 bases, with 17 bases between the two germline ends. Per the germline V gene, CDR1 is MGHDK and CDR2 is SYGVNS. For the CDR3, the DNA is TGTGCCAGCGGAGGAGGGGGCTCCCTCACAGATACGCAGTATTTT. This codes for CASGGGGSLTDTQYF.

The chain has TRBV15 and TRBJ1-2; unclear D gene. Trimming left V 0 bases short and J 6 bases short, with 11 bases between. The CDR3 is 14 amino acids. Germline V lookup: CDR1 LNHNV, CDR2 YYDKDF (reference sequence). This chain's CDR3 is CATSRDYTGNGYTF. The CDR3, as DNA: TGTGCCACCAGCAGAGATTATACGGGGAATGGCTACACCTTC.

The chain uses TRBV5-1 and TRBJ1-2; D is perhaps TRBD1 (6 bases). This CDR3 is built from 14 residues. Germline CDR1 SGHRS, CDR2 YFSETQ. V dropped 0 bases and J dropped 4 bases, with 10 bases sitting between them. CDR3: CASSLEGEFYGYTF. The CDR3, as DNA: TGCGCCAGCAGCTTGGAGGGGGAATTCTATGGCTACACCTTC.